Detailed here is one TCR beta chain. Some clones are missing from TCRdb's copy, which holds only in-frame ones; the method was immunoSEQ multiplex PCR. The sample records around 18,000 clones, roughly 80% being singletons. The data originate from a study of blood T cell repertoires in COVID-19. Trimming removed 4 bases from V and 0 bases from J; junction bases left unmatched: 15. Germline V gene sequence: CDR1 LGHDT, CDR2 YNNKEL (reference sequence). The CDR3 spans 18 residues. The source material was peripheral blood. This chain uses TRBV3-1 (or the pseudogene TRBV3-2) with TRBJ2-7; 7 bases map to TRBD1. This sequence was found in an elderly man with acute or convalescent COVID-19. CDR3 protein: CASSRFTQGRISSYEQYF. CDR3 coding DNA: TGTGCCAGCAGCCGATTCACACAGGGGCGAATAAGCTCCTACGAGCAGTACTTC.